This TCR beta chain was captured in a study of blood T cell repertoires in COVID-19. V shed 3 bases and J shed 4 bases, with 9 bases lying between them. This CDR3 is 14 amino acids long. Germline V gives CDR1 LGHNA, CDR2 YSLEER. Produced via immunoSEQ multiplex PCR; TCRdb's table is partial and in-frame only. The profile shows approximately 300,000 clones, 90% of them singletons. The TCR comes from a young woman who had been exposed to COVID-19. The rearrangement uses TRBV4-3 and TRBJ1-4, with no clear D. What was sequenced was PBMCs or T cells enriched from blood (not recorded which). This CDR3 reads CASSQGSGNEKLFF. The CDR3 DNA reads TGCGCCAGCAGCCAGGGCAGCGGTAATGAAAAACTGTTTTTT.